These 30 T cell receptor beta chains were sequenced from one sample in a study of T cell responses to AZD1222 COVID-19 vaccine. Assay used: immunoSEQ multiplex PCR; TCRdb lists only in-frame clones, some missing. This table has 50,000 to 65,000 clones, more than 70% appearing once. The specimen was peripheral blood, collected 28 days after the second AZD1222 dose. The receptor source for this set is an adult who received the AZD1222 COVID-19 vaccine.

J is TRBJ2-3 and V is TRBV28, with TRBD2 matching 11 bases. V shed 6 bases, J shed 4 bases, and the junction held 15 bases outside the gene matches. This CDR3 is 18 amino acids long. CDR1 is MDHEN, CDR2 SYDVKM, per germline. CDR3 amino acids: CASRKPGLAVAGPDTQYF. The CDR3 DNA sequence: TGTGCCAGCAGAAAGCCGGGACTAGCGGTAGCGGGGCCAGATACGCAGTATTTT.

Notes on this clone: The junction differs from germline at one of its ends, possibly a read error. The V gene is TRBV19, the J gene TRBJ2-1; TRBD1 aligns across 7 bases. The CDR3 totals 15 residues. The germline CDR1 and CDR2 sequences are LNHDA and SQIVND (reference sequence). CDR3 region: CASSTGTASYDEQFF. CDR3 DNA sequence: TGTGCCAGTAGTACCGGGACAGCGTCCTACGATGAGCAGTTCTTC.

The V gene is TRBV6-5, the J gene TRBJ1-6; D gene unclear. The CDR3 has 13 amino acids. Trimming shortened V by 4 bases and J by 4 bases, and 5 bases separated the two germline ends. Germline V gene data show CDR1 as MNHEY and CDR2 as SVGAGI. CDR3 in amino acids: CASSSFYNSPLHF. In DNA, the CDR3 is TGTGCCAGCAGTTCCTTTTATAATTCACCCCTCCACTTT.

This rearrangement joins TRBV10-1 to TRBJ2-7; D perhaps matches TRBD1 (5 bases). The germline V and J ends were trimmed by 9 bases and 1 base, with 28 bases remaining between them. Germline CDR1 and CDR2: WNHNN and SYGVQD (reference sequence). This CDR3 region has 18 residues. The CDR3 sequence is CASPRSVGPKDISYEQYF. In DNA form, the CDR3 reads TGCGCCAGTCCGAGGTCAGTGGGGCCAAAGGATATATCCTACGAGCAGTACTTC.

This rearrangement joins TRBV18 to TRBJ2-2; 9 bases align to TRBD2. This CDR3 has 15 amino acids. The V segment lost 1 base and the J segment 3 bases; nucleotides outside the gene matches: 0. Germline CDR1 KGHSH, CDR2 LQKENI. The CDR3 protein is CASSPLAGDTGELFF. Here the CDR3 DNA reads TGTGCCAGCTCACCACTAGCGGGAGACACCGGGGAGCTGTTTTTT.

The chain combines TRBV3-1 (or the pseudogene TRBV3-2) with TRBJ2-1; D tentatively fits TRBD1 or TRBD2 (6 bases each). The CDR3 runs 13 residues. Between the trimmed V and J ends, which lost 0 bases and 8 bases, there was a span of 8 bases. Germline loops: CDR1 LGHDT, CDR2 YNNKEL (reference sequence). The CDR3 spells CASSQERGDEQFF. Written as DNA, the CDR3 is TGTGCCAGCAGCCAAGAAAGGGGGGATGAGCAGTTCTTC.

CDR3 protein: CASSQDWGASYEQYF. Written as DNA, the CDR3 is TGCGCCAGCAGCCAAGATTGGGGGGCCTCCTACGAGCAGTACTTC. The chain couples TRBV4-3 to TRBJ2-7, with D perhaps being TRBD1 or TRBD2 (6 bases each). Per germline, CDR1 LGHNA and CDR2 YSLEER. V lost 0 bases and J lost 0, with 9 bases in between. The CDR3 has 15 residues.

This clone was counted between two and nine times. The chain recombines TRBV5-1 with TRBJ2-1; 13 bases are a match to TRBD2. This CDR3 region has 17 residues. The J segment lost 7 bases and the V segment lost 0 bases, leaving 7 bases of the junction unmatched. Germline CDR1 SGHRS, CDR2 YFSETQ. The DNA for the CDR3 is TGCGCCAGCAGCTTGGGGGTGGGACTAGCGGGATCTAATGAGCAGTTCTTC. Its translation: CASSLGVGLAGSNEQFF.

The chain couples TRBV4-1 to TRBJ2-7, with 9 bases identical to TRBD2. The CDR3 extends over 15 amino acids. Trimming cost V 6 bases and J 1 base; bases outside gene matches: 7. Per the germline V gene, CDR1 is MGHRA and CDR2 is YSYEKL. CDR3 loop: CASRLIAGVSYEQYF. The CDR3 DNA sequence: TGCGCCAGCAGGCTAATAGCGGGAGTTTCCTACGAGCAGTACTTC.

This clone showed up just once. This sequence joins TRBV5-4 and TRBJ2-7; 11 positions agree with TRBD2. Trimming removed 6 bases from V and 3 bases from J; junction bases left unmatched: 2. The CDR3 covers 13 residues. Per germline, CDR1 SGHNT and CDR2 YYREEE (reference sequence). The CDR3 DNA follows: TGTGCCAGCAAACTAGCGGGAGTCTACGAGCAGTACTTC. Its protein is CASKLAGVYEQYF.

V is TRBV19 and J is TRBJ2-7, with TRBD2 identical over 7 bases. Trimming took 4 bases from V and 2 from J; bases not matched to a gene: 5. The CDR3 length is 14 residues. The germline V gene encodes CDR1 LNHDA and CDR2 SQIVND (reference sequence). CDR3 in DNA: TGTGCCAGTAGTAAGACTAGCTCGGCCTACGAGCAGTACTTC. It encodes CASSKTSSAYEQYF.

This chain joins TRBV2 and TRBJ1-1; D is possibly TRBD1 (5 bases). The V end was cut by 6 bases, the J end by 0 bases, with 17 bases between. There are 16 residues in the CDR3. Germline loops: CDR1 SNHLY, CDR2 FYNNEI. This CDR3 is CASREGSRDLNTEAFF. For the CDR3, the DNA is TGTGCCAGCAGGGAGGGGTCCAGGGATCTGAACACTGAAGCTTTCTTT. Using reference TRBV2 and TRBJ1-1 for the parts outside the CDR3, the full variable domain is EPEVTQTPSHQVTQMGQEVILRCVPISNHLYFYWYRQILGQKVEFLVSFYNNEISEKSEIFDDQFSVERPDGSNFTLKIRSTKLEDSAMYFCASREGSRDLNTEAFFGQGTRLTVV.

This chain uses TRBV24-1 with TRBJ2-5; D is ambiguous. Deletions cut 4 bases from V and 0 bases from J, with 5 bases between. Germline CDR1 reads KGHDR; CDR2 reads SFDVKD. The CDR3 has 13 amino acids. The CDR3 DNA sequence: TGTGCCACCAGTGACGGAAACCAAGAGACCCAGTACTTC. Its protein is CATSDGNQETQYF.

J is TRBJ1-5 and V is TRBV6-1; tentative D call: TRBD1 (5 bases). Germline V gives CDR1 MNHNS, CDR2 SASEGT. The CDR3 covers 13 residues. The V end was cut by 2 bases, the J end by 7 bases, with 9 bases between. The CDR3 DNA reads TGTGCCAGCAGTGAACGGGGGGTCCAGCCCCAGCATTTT. Its translation: CASSERGVQPQHF.

This chain connects TRBV11-3 to TRBJ2-5; 11 bases are a match to TRBD2. The CDR3 spans 18 residues. The ends lost 1 base at V and 5 bases at J; junction bases unmatched: 12. The germline V gene has CDR1 SGHNT and CDR2 YENEEA. DNA of the CDR3: TGTGCCAGCAGCTTAGGTAGCGGGAGGGCCCGAGGGGGGGAGACCCAGTACTTC. Translation gives CASSLGSGRARGGETQYF.

This chain joins TRBV7-9 and TRBJ2-3, with 8 bases fitting TRBD1. Germline V gene lookup returns CDR1 SEHNR and CDR2 FQNEAQ (reference sequence). This CDR3 is 16 amino acids long. With V trimmed by 7 bases and J by 0 bases, 9 bases remained unmatched. The CDR3: CASKWITGGSTDTQYF. Written as DNA, the CDR3 is TGTGCCAGCAAATGGATCACAGGGGGGAGCACAGATACGCAGTATTTT.

V is TRBV2 and J is TRBJ2-7; D may be TRBD1 or TRBD2 (5 bases each). Trimming took 6 bases from V and 0 from J, leaving 15 bases between them. The CDR3 contains 15 residues. The germline V gene has CDR1 SNHLY and CDR2 FYNNEI. Written as DNA, the CDR3 is TGTGCCAGCAGCCTTGACCGGGACCCCTCCTACGAGCAGTACTTC. Its translation is CASSLDRDPSYEQYF. Using reference TRBV2 and TRBJ2-7 for the parts outside the CDR3, the full variable domain is EPEVTQTPSHQVTQMGQEVILRCVPISNHLYFYWYRQILGQKVEFLVSFYNNEISEKSEIFDDQFSVERPDGSNFTLKIRSTKLEDSAMYFCASSLDRDPSYEQYFGPGTRLTVT.

J is TRBJ2-7 and V is TRBV7-2; 7 bases agree with TRBD1. This CDR3 has 15 amino acids. CDR1 and CDR2 (germline): SGHTA, FQGNSA. Trimming cost V 5 bases and J 2 bases; bases outside gene matches: 9. The CDR3 DNA reads TGTGCCAGCAGCACCGGAAGGGGGCTACCCTACGAGCAGTACTTC. Amino acids: CASSTGRGLPYEQYF.

The V and J genes are TRBV27 and TRBJ2-7, with a weak D call TRBD1 (7 bases). Trimming left V 5 bases short and J 3 bases short, with 17 bases between. From germline, CDR1 is MNHEY and CDR2 SMNVEV (reference sequence). The CDR3 sequence is 15 residues long. The CDR3 loop reads CASSPLGGGLYEQYF. The CDR3 DNA follows: TGTGCCAGCAGTCCACTAGGAGGGGGCCTCTACGAGCAGTACTTC.

For this clone: This CDR3 is also generated by other DNA sequences in the sample. This rearrangement joins TRBV6-5 to TRBJ1-3, with TRBD1 matching 7 bases. This CDR3 region has 15 residues. Germline assignment: CDR1 MNHEY and CDR2 SVGAGI. V trimming: 6 bases; J trimming: 0 bases; junction bases outside the gene matches: 5. CDR3 residues: CASSTDRSSGNTIYF. As DNA, the CDR3 is TGTGCCAGCAGCACGGACAGGAGCTCTGGAAACACCATATATTTT.

The chain links TRBV27 to TRBJ2-7; D unclear. The germline V and J ends were trimmed by 8 bases and 3 bases, with 17 bases remaining between them. There are 14 residues in the CDR3. Germline lookup yields CDR1 MNHEY and CDR2 SMNVEV (reference sequence). The CDR3 region has the DNA TGTGCCAGCTCCCCGGGCGGTGATTTCTACGAGCAGTACTTC. Its protein is CASSPGGDFYEQYF.

This clone was seen only a few times. This chain joins TRBV3-1 (or the pseudogene TRBV3-2) and TRBJ2-7, with D possibly being TRBD2 (6 bases). The CDR3 consists of 16 residues. V was cut by 8 bases and J by 0 bases, with 20 bases left in between. Germline V CDR1 and CDR2: LGHDT, YNNKEL (reference sequence). The CDR3 region has the DNA TGTGCCAGCGCACCTACGGCAGCGGGTAGCTCCTACGAGCAGTACTTC. It specifies CASAPTAAGSSYEQYF.

V and J are TRBV18 and TRBJ1-1; 8 nucleotides agree with TRBD1. The CDR3 is made up of 14 amino acids. Germline CDR1 KGHSH, CDR2 LQKENI. J gave up 3 bases and V 4 bases, and 4 bases lay outside the gene matches. The CDR3 DNA follows: TGTGCCAGCTCACGGACAGGGAGGGACACTGAAGCTTTCTTT. Amino acids: CASSRTGRDTEAFF.

This chain links TRBV7-9 with TRBJ2-3; 8 bases agree with TRBD2. This CDR3 has 16 amino acids. V was pared by 5 bases and J by 3 bases, with 10 bases of the junction left unmatched. Germline V CDR1 and CDR2: SEHNR, FQNEAQ (reference sequence). The CDR3 sequence: CASSKGVSGSTDTQYF. The CDR3 nucleotides read TGTGCCAGCAGCAAAGGTGTCAGCGGGAGTACAGATACGCAGTATTTT. Together with reference TRBV7-9 and TRBJ2-3, the CDR3 gives the full variable domain: DTGVSQNPRHKITKRGQNVTFRCDPISEHNRLYWYRQTLGQGPEFLTYFQNEAQLEKSRLLSDRFSAERPKGSFSTLEIQRTEQGDSAMYLCASSKGVSGSTDTQYFGPGTRLTVL.

The chain combines TRBV5-1 with TRBJ2-3; tentatively, D is TRBD1 (6 bases). The CDR3 length is 15 residues. From germline, CDR1 is SGHRS and CDR2 YFSETQ. V was shortened by 3 bases and J by 1 base, with 12 bases between the two germline ends. CDR3 nucleotides: TGCGCCAGCAGCTACGGACAGCCGGGCACAGATACGCAGTATTTT. It codes for CASSYGQPGTDTQYF.

This rearrangement joins TRBV7-9 to TRBJ2-3, with 13 bases lining up with TRBD2. The CDR3 consists of 16 residues. Germline trimming cut 4 bases from V and 4 bases from J; bases unmatched to any gene: 5. CDR1 is SEHNR, CDR2 FQNEAQ, per germline (reference sequence). In DNA form, the CDR3 reads TGTGCCAGCAGCTCCGGGACTAGCGGGATGGCAGATACGCAGTATTTT. It translates to CASSSGTSGMADTQYF.

About this clone itself: Other DNA variants within this sample encode the same CDR3. The gene calls are TRBV20-1 and TRBJ2-1; D unclear. This CDR3 has 11 amino acids. V lost 3 bases, J lost 4 bases, and 4 bases lay in between. Germline loops: CDR1 DFQATT, CDR2 SNEGSKA (reference sequence). CDR3 amino acids: CSARTYNEQFF. The CDR3 nucleotides are TGCAGTGCTAGGACGTACAATGAGCAGTTCTTC.

The chain recombines TRBV20-1 with TRBJ1-2; D is perhaps TRBD1 (6 bases). From germline, CDR1 is DFQATT and CDR2 SNEGSKA (reference sequence). Trimming cost V 3 bases and J 6 bases, with 23 bases left between them. The length of the CDR3 is 16 residues. CDR3 DNA sequence: TGCAGTGCTAGTCCTCTAGGGGGAGCTGGGAGTCATGGCTACACCTTC. It is translated as CSASPLGGAGSHGYTF.

In this sample, this clone turned up a few times. The sample carries other DNA sequences with the same CDR3. J is TRBJ2-7 and V is TRBV27; TRBD1 matches 9 bases. Germline CDR1 and CDR2: MNHEY and SMNVEV (reference sequence). Trimming at V came to 6 bases and at J to 5 bases, leaving 5 bases not matched to a gene. The CDR3 loop spans 13 amino acids. As DNA, the CDR3 is TGTGCCAGCAGGACAGGGGGAGTGAACGAGCAGTACTTC. The encoded protein is CASRTGGVNEQYF.

J is TRBJ1-1 and V is TRBV11-1; the D gene is possibly TRBD1 (6 bases). This CDR3 is built from 14 residues. In germline, CDR1 is SGHAT, CDR2 FQDESV (reference sequence). Deletions cut 7 bases from V and 1 base from J, with 13 bases between. The CDR3 DNA reads as TGTGCCAGCAACAATACACAGGGGAACACTGAAGCTTTCTTT. It specifies CASNNTQGNTEAFF.